This TCR beta chain is drawn from a study of beta chain features in type 1 diabetes. For the study at large: Examination spanned about 110 million sorted cells from all samples.

As for this clone: The antigen is not known.

The V end was cut by 3 bases, the J end by 5 bases, with 19 bases between. The CDR3 totals 16 residues. Germline V CDR1 and CDR2: KGHSH, LQKENI. Study-level points and caveats: The influence of HLA type on TCRB rearrangement stayed undetermined. Equally in patients and controls, shorter templates might have been favored by PCR.

TCRB transcripts that were expressed got sequenced, as all of the isolated RNA had been reverse transcribed. The data were produced by immunoSEQ multiplex PCR, yet TCRdb's version contains in-frame clones alone and is incomplete. The data show approximately 470,000 clones, with around 28% seen just once and around 0.065% held by the top ten. The chain is built from TRBV18 and TRBJ2-5, with D maybe TRBD2 (5 bases). The sample was naive CD4+ T cells from blood. This receptor was taken from a man younger than 35 in good health. This chain's CDR3 is CASSPTLVSGRETQYF. CDR3 nucleotide sequence: TGTGCCAGCTCACCTACTTTGGTGAGCGGTCGGGAGACCCAGTACTTC.